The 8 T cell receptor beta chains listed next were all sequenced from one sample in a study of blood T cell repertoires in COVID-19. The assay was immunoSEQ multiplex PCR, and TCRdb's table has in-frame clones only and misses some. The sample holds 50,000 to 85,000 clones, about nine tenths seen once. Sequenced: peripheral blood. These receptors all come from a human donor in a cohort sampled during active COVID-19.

This CDR3 reads CASSLPGLARETQYF. Written as DNA, the CDR3 is TGTGCCAGCAGTTTACCGGGACTAGCTCGAGAGACCCAGTACTTC. The chain links TRBV6-2 or TRBV6-3 to TRBJ2-5; 9 nucleotides agree with TRBD2. CDR1 MNHEY and CDR2 SVGEGT come from the germline V gene. The CDR3 sequence is 15 residues long. After removal of 4 bases from V and 4 bases from J, the junction contained 7 bases not matched to a gene.

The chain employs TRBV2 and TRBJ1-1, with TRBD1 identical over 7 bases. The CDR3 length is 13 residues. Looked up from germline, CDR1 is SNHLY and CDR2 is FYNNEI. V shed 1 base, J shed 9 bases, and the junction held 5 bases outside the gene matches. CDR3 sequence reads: CASSEGRGPKAFF. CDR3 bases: TGTGCCAGCAGTGAAGGAAGGGGGCCGAAAGCTTTCTTT.

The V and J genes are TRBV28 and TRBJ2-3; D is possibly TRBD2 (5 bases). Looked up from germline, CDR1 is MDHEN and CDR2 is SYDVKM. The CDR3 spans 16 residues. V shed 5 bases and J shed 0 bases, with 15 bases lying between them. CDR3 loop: CASSPPWRASTDTQYF. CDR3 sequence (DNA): TGTGCCAGCAGTCCTCCTTGGCGGGCTAGCACAGATACGCAGTATTTT.

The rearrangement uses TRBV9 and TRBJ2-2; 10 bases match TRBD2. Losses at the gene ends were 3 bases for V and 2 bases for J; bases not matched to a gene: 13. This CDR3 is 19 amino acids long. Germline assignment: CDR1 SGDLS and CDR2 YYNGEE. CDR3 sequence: CASSAQSGRALINTGELFF. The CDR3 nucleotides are TGTGCCAGCAGCGCACAGAGCGGGAGGGCCTTGATAAACACCGGGGAGCTGTTTTTT.

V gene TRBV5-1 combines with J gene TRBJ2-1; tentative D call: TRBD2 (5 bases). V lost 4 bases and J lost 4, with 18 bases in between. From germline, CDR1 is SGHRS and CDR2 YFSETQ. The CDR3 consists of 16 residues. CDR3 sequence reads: CASSLISTNPYNEQFF. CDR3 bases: TGCGCCAGCAGCCTAATTTCGACTAACCCATACAATGAGCAGTTCTTC.

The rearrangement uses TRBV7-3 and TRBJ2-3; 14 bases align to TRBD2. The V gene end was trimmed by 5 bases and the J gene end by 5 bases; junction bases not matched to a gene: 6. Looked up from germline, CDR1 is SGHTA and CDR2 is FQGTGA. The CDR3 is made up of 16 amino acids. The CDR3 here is CASSMTSGGARDTQYF. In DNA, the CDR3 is TGTGCCAGCAGCATGACTAGCGGGGGGGCGAGAGATACGCAGTATTTT. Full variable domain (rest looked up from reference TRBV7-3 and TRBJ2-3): GAGVSQTPSNKVTEKGKYVELRCDPISGHTALYWYRQSLGQGPEFLIYFQGTGAADDSGLPNDRFFAVRPEGSVSTLKIQRTERGDSAVYLCASSMTSGGARDTQYFGPGTRLTVL.

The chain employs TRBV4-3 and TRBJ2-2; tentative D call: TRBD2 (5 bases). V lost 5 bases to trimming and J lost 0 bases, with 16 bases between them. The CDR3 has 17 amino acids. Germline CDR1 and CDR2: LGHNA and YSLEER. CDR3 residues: CASSTLRETANTGELFF. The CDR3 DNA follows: TGCGCCAGCAGCACGTTAAGGGAGACGGCGAACACCGGGGAGCTGTTTTTT.

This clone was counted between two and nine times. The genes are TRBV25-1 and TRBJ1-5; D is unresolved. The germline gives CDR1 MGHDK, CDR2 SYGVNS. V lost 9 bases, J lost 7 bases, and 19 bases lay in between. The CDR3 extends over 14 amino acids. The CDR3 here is CARKLYGRVQPQHF. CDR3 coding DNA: TGTGCCAGAAAGTTGTACGGGAGAGTACAGCCCCAGCATTTT.